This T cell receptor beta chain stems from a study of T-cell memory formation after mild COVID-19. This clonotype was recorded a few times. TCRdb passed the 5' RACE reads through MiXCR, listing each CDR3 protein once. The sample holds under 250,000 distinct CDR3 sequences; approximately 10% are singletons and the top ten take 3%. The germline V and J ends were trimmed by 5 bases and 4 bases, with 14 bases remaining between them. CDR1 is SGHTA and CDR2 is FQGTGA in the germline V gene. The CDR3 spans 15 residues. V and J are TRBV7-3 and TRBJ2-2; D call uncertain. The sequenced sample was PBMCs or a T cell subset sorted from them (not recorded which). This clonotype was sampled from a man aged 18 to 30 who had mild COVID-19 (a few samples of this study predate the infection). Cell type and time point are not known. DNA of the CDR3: TGTGCCAGCAGCCTCGGAGCAGGCGTCACCGGGGAGCTGTTTTTT. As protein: CASSLGAGVTGELFF.